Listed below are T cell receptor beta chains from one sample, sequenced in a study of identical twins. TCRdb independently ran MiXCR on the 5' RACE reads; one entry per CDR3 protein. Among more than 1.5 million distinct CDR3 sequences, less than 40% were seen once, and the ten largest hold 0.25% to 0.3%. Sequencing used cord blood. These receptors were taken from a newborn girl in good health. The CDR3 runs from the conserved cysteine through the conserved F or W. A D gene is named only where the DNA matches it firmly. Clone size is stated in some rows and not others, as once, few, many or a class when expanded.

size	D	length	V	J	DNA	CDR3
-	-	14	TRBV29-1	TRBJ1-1	TGCAGCGTCGAACCCGGGACACACCCTTTTGAAGCTTTCTTT	CSVEPGTHPFEAFF
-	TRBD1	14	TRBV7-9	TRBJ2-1	TGTGCCAGCACCTTGGAGACAGGGTCCGATGAGCAGTTCTTC	CASTLETGSDEQFF
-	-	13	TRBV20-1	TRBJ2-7	TGCAGTGCTAGAGGGGAAGGGGTTGGCGAGCAGTACTTC	CSARGEGVGEQYF
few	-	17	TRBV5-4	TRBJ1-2	TGTGCCAGCAGCTCAGAGAGGAAAGGGGAGCAGGGCTATGGCTACACCTTC	CASSSERKGEQGYGYTF
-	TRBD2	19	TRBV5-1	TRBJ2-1	TGCGCCAGCAGCTTGGCGGCTAGCGGGGGGAGATACTCCTACAATGAGCAGTTCTTC	CASSLAASGGRYSYNEQFF
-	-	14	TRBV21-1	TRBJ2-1	TGTGCCAGCAGCAAAGTAAGAATGTACAATGAGCAGTTCTTC	CASSKVRMYNEQFF
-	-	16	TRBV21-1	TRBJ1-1	TGTGCCAGCAGCAAAATCACGGACAGGGAGATCACTGAAGCTTTCTTT	CASSKITDREITEAFF
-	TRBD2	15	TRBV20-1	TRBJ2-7	TGCAGTGCTAGCCCCTCTAGCGGGGGAAGCTACGAGCAGTACTTC	CSASPSSGGSYEQYF
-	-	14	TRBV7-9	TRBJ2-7	TGTGCCAGCAGCTTAGAAGTCTACCCCTACGAGCAGTACTTC	CASSLEVYPYEQYF
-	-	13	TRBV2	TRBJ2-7	TGTGCCAGCAGTGAAGCCACAGCCTACGAGCAGTACTTC	CASSEATAYEQYF
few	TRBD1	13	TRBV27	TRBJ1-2	TGTGCCAGCAGTCGGGACAGACTCGATGGCTACACCTTC	CASSRDRLDGYTF
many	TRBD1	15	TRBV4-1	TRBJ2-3	TGCGCCAGCAGCCAAGTGGGTCAGGGGGCAGATACGCAGTATTTT	CASSQVGQGADTQYF
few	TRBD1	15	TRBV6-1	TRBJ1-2	TGTGCCAGCAGATTGGGACAGACCTCCAACTATGGCTACACCTTC	CASRLGQTSNYGYTF
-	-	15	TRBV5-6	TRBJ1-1	TGTGCCAGCAGCTGGCAAGATAGGACTGACTTTGAAGCTTTCTTT	CASSWQDRTDFEAFF
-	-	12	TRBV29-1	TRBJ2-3	TGCAGCGTTAACAGGGACGTAGATACGCAGTATTTT	CSVNRDVDTQYF
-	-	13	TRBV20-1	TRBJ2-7	TGCAGTGCCCTCCAGTCGGACTCCTACGAGCAGTACTTC	CSALQSDSYEQYF
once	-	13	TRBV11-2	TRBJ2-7	TGTGCCAGCAGCTCGGACTACTCCTACGGGCAGTACTTC	CASSSDYSYGQYF
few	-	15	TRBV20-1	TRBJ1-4	TGCAGTGCCCATACCGGACCTGCAACTAATGAAAAACTGTTTTTT	CSAHTGPATNEKLFF
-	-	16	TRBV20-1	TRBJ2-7	TGCAGTGCTAGAGATTCAGGGGGGGGCTCCTACAATGAGCAGTACTTC	CSARDSGGGSYNEQYF
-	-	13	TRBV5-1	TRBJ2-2	TGCGCCAGCAGCTCTTTCCCCACCGGGGAGCTGTTTTTT	CASSSFPTGELFF
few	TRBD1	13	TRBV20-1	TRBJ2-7	TGCAGTGCTAGCCGGGACAGGGGTTCCGAGCAGTACTTC	CSASRDRGSEQYF
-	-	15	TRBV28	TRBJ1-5	TGTGCCAGCAGTTTTGATGGACTGACTAATCAGCCCCAGCATTTT	CASSFDGLTNQPQHF
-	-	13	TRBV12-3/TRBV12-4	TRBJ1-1	TGTGCCAGCACCATAAAAAGAGGGACTGAAGCTTTCTTT	CASTIKRGTEAFF
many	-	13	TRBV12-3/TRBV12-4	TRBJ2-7	TGTGCCAGCAGTGCGGGACGGAACTACGAGCAGTACTTC	CASSAGRNYEQYF
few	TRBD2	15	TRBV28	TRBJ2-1	TGTGCCAGCAGAATAGCGGGCCTAGCCTACAATGAGCAGTTCTTC	CASRIAGLAYNEQFF
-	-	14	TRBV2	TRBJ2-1	TGTGCCAGCAGTGAACGCACCTACTACAATGAGCAGTTCTTC	CASSERTYYNEQFF
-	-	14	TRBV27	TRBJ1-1	TGTGCCAGCAGTTTGGTACAGGCTGACACTGAAGCTTTCTTT	CASSLVQADTEAFF